This entry lists 8 T cell receptor beta chains sequenced from one sample in a study of read filtering for tumor transcriptome and immune sequencing. This library used roughly 400 ng RNA and molecular barcoded adaptors spanning alpha/delta and beta/gamma chains. One entry per CDR3 protein results from TCRdb running MiXCR on the reads. The data show 100,000 to 150,000 distinct CDR3 sequences, under 15% seen once. The sample consisted of a population of CD138-negative cells sorted from bone marrow. All receptors come from a donor at least 40 years old with multiple myeloma.

V usage is TRBV5-8 and J usage is TRBJ1-1; 7 bases match TRBD1. The ends lost 8 bases at V and 3 bases at J; junction bases unmatched: 13. The CDR3 is 15 amino acids. Looked up from germline, CDR1 is SGHTS and CDR2 is YDEGEE. CDR3 sequence: CASSLGTDGDTEAFF. CDR3 nucleotide sequence: TGTGCCAGTAGCCTGGGGACAGATGGCGACACTGAAGCTTTCTTT.

This clonotype has a count of ten or more. The chain joins TRBV5-1 to TRBJ1-1, with D possibly being TRBD1 (6 bases). Trimming removed 4 bases at V and 6 bases at J, with 19 bases between. CDR3 size: 15 residues. The V gene's germline CDR1 is SGHRS and CDR2 YFSETQ. The chain's CDR3 is CASSPLSTGGPEAFF. As DNA, the CDR3 is TGCGCCAGCAGCCCTCTCTCGACAGGTGGTCCTGAAGCTTTCTTT.

This clonotype was detected many times. V is TRBV29-1 and J is TRBJ1-4; the D is unclear. The CDR3 extends over 14 amino acids. The germline CDR1 and CDR2 sequences are SQVTM and ANQGSEA. Trimming took 6 bases from V and 0 from J, leaving 11 bases between them. The CDR3 here is CSVRLGATNEKLFF. The CDR3 nucleotides are TGCAGCGTGCGTCTAGGAGCAACTAATGAAAAACTGTTTTTT.

This clonotype was seen ten or more times. J is TRBJ1-1 and V is TRBV14; D not certain. Trimming removed 4 bases at V and 5 bases at J, with 8 bases between. This CDR3 comprises 12 residues. Germline values: CDR1 SGHDN, CDR2 FVKESK. The CDR3 nucleotides are TGTGCCAGCAGCCTCATCCGGACTGAAGCTTTCTTT. It yields the protein CASSLIRTEAFF. Full variable domain (outside the CDR3, taken from reference TRBV14 and TRBJ1-1): EAGVTQFPSHSVIEKGQTVTLRCDPISGHDNLYWYRRVMGKEIKFLLHFVKESKQDESGMPNNRFLAERTGGTYSTLKVQPAELEDSGVYFCASSLIRTEAFFGQGTRLTVV.

In regard to this clonotype: A much larger clone lies one base from this, so it may be a read error. This chain links TRBV12-3 or TRBV12-4 with TRBJ1-1, with a tentative D call TRBD1 (6 bases). This CDR3 is 15 amino acids long. The CDR3 loop is CVSSLVPEGGTEAFF. The DNA for the CDR3 is TGTGTCAGCAGTTTGGTCCCGGAGGGGGGGACTGAAGCTTTCTTT.

This clonotype was seen ten or more times. This chain links TRBV12-3 or TRBV12-4 with TRBJ1-5; 7 nucleotides agree with TRBD1. There are 14 residues in the CDR3. V gave up 5 bases and J gave up 7 bases; unmatched junction bases: 8. CDR3 nucleotides: TGTGCCAGCAGTCTAGGACAGGTGGGACAGCCCCAGCATTTT. This codes for CASSLGQVGQPQHF.

This clonotype has only a few counts. The rearrangement uses TRBV6-1 and TRBJ2-5; tentative D call: TRBD2 (5 bases). V lost 10 bases to trimming and J lost 4 bases, with 19 bases between them. Germline values: CDR1 MNHNS, CDR2 SASEGT. There are 14 residues in the CDR3. This CDR3 reads CATRLRGYRETQYF. The CDR3 DNA reads as TGTGCCACCAGATTGAGAGGGTATAGAGAGACCCAGTACTTC.

Of note for this clonotype: Since a far larger clone is one base different, this is likely a read error. V is TRBV6-5 and J is TRBJ2-1; D possibly corresponds to TRBD2 (5 bases). Germline values: CDR1 MNHEY, CDR2 SVGAGI. The V end lost 7 bases, the J end lost 14 bases, and 21 bases lay between the germline ends. There are 13 residues in the CDR3. The CDR3, as DNA: TGTGCCAGCAAGAGGTACCGGGGAGCCGGCGAGTTCTTC. Protein sequence: CASKRYRGAGEFF.